The present entry profiles one T cell receptor (beta chain) with its context. Its antigen is not known. Distinct nucleotide sequences in the sample also encode this CDR3. This sample was included in a study of shared clonotypes between healthy human individuals. The CDR3 contains 14 residues. The V and J ends lost 3 bases and 3 bases, in that order; junction bases with no gene match: 3. CDR1 and CDR2 (germline): SGHAT, FQNNGV. Template for every sorted-subset replicate PCR totaled around 200 ng DNA, 30,000 to 35,000 T cell genomes. Profiling relied on immunoSEQ multiplex PCR, and the TCRdb table lists in-frame clones only, not all of them. The profile shows roughly 2,000,000 clones, about 95% of them singletons. Study findings and constraints: Generation probability values for non-shared clonotypes were lower than those for clonotypes shared by all four donors. Few donors limited the genetic and exposure-history diversity represented.

As defined, naive CD8 cells were CD45RO-negative and positively selected for CCR7, with terminally differentiated effector memory CD45RA+ cells excluded. The sequence derives from a man aged 18 to 29 in good health. The sequencing input was naive CD8+ T cells sorted from blood. The V call is TRBV11-2, the J call TRBJ2-7, with TRBD1 identical over 9 bases. The chain's CDR3 is CASSLGTGYYEQYF. The CDR3 nucleotides are TGTGCCAGCAGCTTGGGGACAGGGTACTACGAGCAGTACTTC.